This TCR beta chain was identified in a study of shared clonotypes between healthy human individuals. Study findings and constraints: For naive CD4 cells, roughly 4.8% of clonotypes were shared across a few donors. The study found lower generation probabilities in non-shared clonotypes than in those shared by all four donors.

The germline V gene encodes CDR1 LNHDA and CDR2 SQIVND (reference sequence). Trimming removed 7 bases at V and 7 bases at J, with 17 bases between. This CDR3 is 14 amino acids long. Remarks on this clone: Its antigen is unknown.

Method: immunoSEQ multiplex PCR; TCRdb's copy keeps in-frame clones and lacks some. The data hold about a million clones, with more than 65% observed a single time. Sample: memory CD4+ T cells sorted from blood. Indicated subset: CD45RA-negative fraction. The clonotype comes from a man aged 18-30 years in good health. The chain recombines TRBV19 with TRBJ1-5; D not certain. Here the CDR3 DNA reads TGTGCCAGTACCCCTAGGTCGGGGTACCAGCCCCAGCATTTT. It encodes CASTPRSGYQPQHF.